Reported below is one T cell receptor beta chain. This clonotype was seen ten or more times. Its antigen is unknown. No base quality values were provided; no much bigger clone lies one nucleotide off. This record belongs to a study of identical twins (dated by TCRdb to about 2016). In the study overall: To test whether fetal clonotypes persist, the study used deep sequencing on TCR alpha and beta repertoires from monozygotic twins, unrelated adults of various ages, and cord blood. To rule out contamination, the twin experiments were replicated at different times with different library preparation protocols.

Libraries were constructed by 5' RACE. Sequencing was performed on an Illumina HiSeq 2000. A universal primer binding site was added through template switching, and the final cDNA carried a unique molecular identifier so that TCR cDNA molecules could be counted accurately. Specific primers in the conserved constant-segment region were used to synthesize first-strand cDNA for the TCR alpha and beta chains. To control for contamination, every cDNA library was double barcoded, receiving both a SMART-Mk sample barcode and Illumina barcodes. Two successive PCR steps introduced TruSeq adapter sequences along with Illumina sample barcodes. TCR alpha and beta cDNA libraries were sequenced on the Illumina HiSeq platform with custom primers. Per the authors' processing: MiGEC was used to process raw reads and extract unique molecular identifiers, and MiXCR was used to find CDR3 positions. For each individual, recombination models were inferred using an EM algorithm with the repgenHMM and IGoR tools. The analysis of shared clonotypes was done with the tcR package in R, with sharing normalized by the product of cloneset sizes. Out-of-frame nonproductive sequences were analyzed to study raw recombination free of thymic and clonal selection effects. TCRdb passed the public sequencing reads through fastp at Q25 and MiXCR, retaining productive beta sequences. Merged by CDR3 protein, the rows form single entries marked with the most common genes and DNA. These V and J calls are TCRdb output, not the study's own analysis. The sample table contains under 350,000 distinct CDR3 sequences; only one count was recorded for nearly 9.5% of them. The top ten clonotypes cover about 7.1% of the sample.

Only healthy Caucasian donors were included. Three pairs of female monozygotic twins, all aged roughly 18 to 29 years, were included in the twin cohort. Positive isolation kits from Invitrogen were used to isolate CD4+ and CD8+ T cell populations. The paper's findings and limits, for the study overall: Because the same donors could not be followed over many years, the conclusions depended on cross-sectional statistical analysis. Out-of-frame TCR alpha sequences shared between twins showed an excess of low generation-probability sequences compared with coincidental sharing between unrelated individuals. In monozygotic twins, recombination models systematically underestimated out-of-frame TCR alpha sharing, but the models matched the sharing seen between unrelated individuals. A weaker excess of twin sharing was found in beta out-of-frame sequences because the signal-to-noise ratio was lowered by fewer shared sequences. Invariant T cells such as MAIT and iNKT could partly confound zero-insertion analyses, though diverse VJ usage argued against this for most clonotypes. Abundant cord blood beta clonotypes had fewer insertions, young adult naive repertoires showed a similar but weaker trend, and memory repertoires showed no such trend.

The CDR3 starts with the cysteine, ends with the phenylalanine, and has 13 residues. Here the CDR3 DNA is all that survives: 39 bases in frame from base 1. The CDR1 and CDR2 encoded by the germline V gene (reference sequence) are WNHNN and SYGVQD. Trimming removed 7 bases from V and 3 bases from J; the gene matches leave 1 base unexplained. The sample was also reused in another study, on yellow fever vaccine responses in identical twins. Looking at the second paper: According to the authors, the vaccine-induced T cell response in identical twins seemed to be partly convergent and partly specific to each individual. Focusing on identical twins, the study followed the T cell clones that responded to the vaccine, and did so with precision.

The sample was CD8+ T cells sorted from blood. The chain was built from TRBV10-1 and TRBJ2-2, with 8 bases matching TRBD2. The receptor was derived from a woman aged 18-29 years in good health. The encoded CDR3 is CASNSGDTGELFF. In nucleotide form, the sequence is TGCGCCAGCAATAGCGGGGACACCGGGGAGCTGTTTTTT.